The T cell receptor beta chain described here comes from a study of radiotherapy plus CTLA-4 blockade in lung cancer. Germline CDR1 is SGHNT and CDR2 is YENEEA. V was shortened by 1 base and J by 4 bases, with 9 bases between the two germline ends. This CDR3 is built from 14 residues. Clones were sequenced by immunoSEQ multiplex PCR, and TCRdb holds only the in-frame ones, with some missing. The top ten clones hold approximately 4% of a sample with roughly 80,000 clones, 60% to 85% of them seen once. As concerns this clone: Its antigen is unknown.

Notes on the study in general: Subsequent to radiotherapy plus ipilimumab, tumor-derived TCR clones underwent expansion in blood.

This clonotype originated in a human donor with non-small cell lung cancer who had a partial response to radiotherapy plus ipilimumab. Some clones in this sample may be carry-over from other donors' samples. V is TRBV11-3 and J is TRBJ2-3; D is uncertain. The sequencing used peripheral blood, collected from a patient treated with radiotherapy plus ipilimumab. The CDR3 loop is CASSLGHSSDTQYF. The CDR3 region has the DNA TGTGCCAGCAGCTTAGGCCACTCATCAGATACGCAGTATTTT.